The text below deals with one T cell receptor beta chain. The target antigen is unknown. DNA was extracted from unsorted cell suspensions stored frozen. Sequencing was performed with immunoSEQ multiplex PCR; in TCRdb, only in-frame clones are kept and a portion is missing. The profile shows about 6,700 clones, 70% of them singletons. The sample originates from a study of immune cell composition in non-small cell lung cancer. The wider study: Histologic subtype was mainly adenocarcinoma or squamous cell carcinoma.

Study-wide results and limits: Top 10 clone scores and clonality were higher in squamous than adenocarcinoma. Dominant in vivo tumour-associated clones were not shown to share tumour-reactive sequences.

The germline V gene encodes CDR1 SGHTA and CDR2 FQGNSA. This CDR3 contains 16 residues. V trimming: 5 bases; J trimming: 6 bases; junction bases outside the gene matches: 11. This receptor was identified in a human donor with non-small cell lung cancer. Sequencing was done on a sample of lung tumor tissue. The J gene is TRBJ1-4, the V gene TRBV7-2; TRBD1 agrees at 8 bases. The CDR3 reads CASSHIRTGRYEKLFF. The CDR3 coding sequence is TGTGCCAGCAGCCATATTCGGACAGGGCGTTATGAAAAACTGTTTTTT.